This T cell receptor beta chain was observed in a study of glioma-infiltrating T cells. This CDR3 contains 14 residues. The germline CDR1 and CDR2 sequences are MNHEY and SVGEGT. V was clipped by 2 bases and J by 3 bases, with 11 bases between them. Points from the study as a whole: Tissue-blood divergence was below expectation in non-neoplastic patients, above in gliomas. Only very few CDR3 sequences appeared in both tissue and blood.

The iRepertoire nested amplicon-rescue multiplex PCR amplified TCR alpha and beta CDR3s from RNA. One-step reverse transcription and amplification started from approximately 100-400 ng of tissue mRNA or PBMC total RNA. TCRdb re-called the multiplex PCR reads through MiXCR, storing one row per CDR3 protein. Here the sample spans 160,000 or so distinct CDR3 sequences, more than 35% being singletons. This clonotype was detected many times. The antigen remains unidentified. The sequence came from a human donor with low-grade glioma or glioblastoma, undergoing nonglioma brain surgery, or in good health (not recorded which). Sequenced material: glioma tissue, nonneoplastic brain tissue, or PBMCs (not recorded which). The chain recombines TRBV6-2 or TRBV6-3 with TRBJ2-7; D gene unclear. DNA for the CDR3: TGTGCCAGCAGTTACACTCTTCAGAACTACGAGCAGTACTTC. The encoded protein is CASSYTLQNYEQYF.